This record looks at one T cell receptor beta chain sequence and its context. No antigen is known for it. V lost 1 base to trimming and J lost 8 bases; unmatched junction nucleotides: 24. From germline, CDR1 is SGHAT and CDR2 FQNNGV. The CDR3 extends over 21 amino acids. The data belong to a study of T-cell reconstitution after alpha-beta-depleted transplantation in children. The library targeted TCRbeta and was prepared with unique molecular identifiers. One entry per CDR3 protein results from TCRdb running MiXCR on the PCR reads. Of some 840,000 distinct CDR3 sequences listed, under 20% are singletons. Notes on the study in general: Some patients' high day-60 TCRbeta diversity was attributed to recipient cells surviving conditioning. The study reportedly traced alpha-beta T cells about two months after transplant to several hundred expanded graft clones.

This specimen was PBMCs, mostly from graft donor cells, taken 360 days after TCRalphabeta/CD19-depleted stem cell transplant. The TCR comes from a male patient between 5 and 17 years old who had a stem cell transplant for acute lymphoblastic leukemia, so the T cells may come from the graft donor. The chain has TRBV11-2 and TRBJ2-1; 9 positions agree with TRBD2. This chain's CDR3 is CASSLVPRDGSGGRVVDEQFF. CDR3 nucleotides: TGTGCCAGCAGCTTAGTACCCAGGGACGGGTCTGGCGGGAGGGTGGTTGATGAGCAGTTCTTC.